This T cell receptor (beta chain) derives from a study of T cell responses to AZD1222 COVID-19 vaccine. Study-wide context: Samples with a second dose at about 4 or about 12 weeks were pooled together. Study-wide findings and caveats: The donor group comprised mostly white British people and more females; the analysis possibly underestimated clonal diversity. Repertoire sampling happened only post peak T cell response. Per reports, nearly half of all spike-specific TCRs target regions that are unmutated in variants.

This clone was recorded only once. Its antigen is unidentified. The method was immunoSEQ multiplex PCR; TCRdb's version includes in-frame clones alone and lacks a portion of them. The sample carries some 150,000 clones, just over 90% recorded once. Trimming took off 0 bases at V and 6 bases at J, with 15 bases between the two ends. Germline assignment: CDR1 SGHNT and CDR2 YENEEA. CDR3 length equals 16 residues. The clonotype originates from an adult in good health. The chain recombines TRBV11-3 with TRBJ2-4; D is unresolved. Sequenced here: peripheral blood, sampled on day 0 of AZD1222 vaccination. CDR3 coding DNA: TGTGCCAGCAGCTTAGATCTCGAGAGATTTTTAAACATTCAGTACTTC. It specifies CASSLDLERFLNIQYF. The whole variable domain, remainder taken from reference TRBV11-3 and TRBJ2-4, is EAGVVQSPRYKIIEKKQPVAFWCNPISGHNTLYWYLQNLGQGPELLIRYENEEAVDDSQLPKDRFSAERLKGVDSTLKIQPAELGDSAVYLCASSLDLERFLNIQYFGAGTRLSVL.